What follows describes a single T cell receptor beta chain. This sample stems from a study of CD8 T cells in Susac syndrome. Random hexamers were used to reverse transcribe an amount of roughly 0.45 to 1 ug RNA. A multiplex approach, immunoSEQ multiplex PCR, amplified TCR beta CDR3 across 54 Vbeta and 13 Jbeta. Each CDR3 protein gets one entry after TCRdb re-called the immunoSEQ multiplex PCR reads with MiXCR. The table includes roughly 130,000 distinct CDR3 sequences, roughly 95% detected once. The specimen was CD4+ T cells from PBMCs. This TCR was sampled from a human donor with multiple sclerosis.

CDR3 in amino acids: CASSQGGGPNTGELFF. Here the CDR3 DNA reads TGTGCCAGCAGCCAAGGCGGGGGGCCGAACACCGGGGAGCTGTTTTTT. The chain combines TRBV3-1 with TRBJ2-2; 8 nucleotides agree with TRBD2. This CDR3 region has 16 residues. Trimming took 1 base from V and 0 from J; bases not matched to a gene: 1. CDR1 is LGHDT and CDR2 is YNNKEL in the germline V gene (reference sequence).